This T cell receptor (beta chain) was sequenced in a study of graft-versus-host responses after intestinal transplantation. Whole-study results and caveats: Researchers found GvH clones in recipient marrow, and some showed up first in ileum or blood.

The data were produced by immunoSEQ multiplex PCR, yet TCRdb's version contains in-frame clones alone and is incomplete. Among over 10,000 clones listed, approximately 93% were seen once. The V end lost 1 base, the J end lost 2 bases, and 17 bases lay between the germline ends. The CDR3 is 17 amino acids. The germline V gene has CDR1 MGHDK and CDR2 SYGVNS. Concerning this clone itself: Its matching antigen is unknown.

The source of this sequence is a human patient who received an intestinal transplant, so some T cells may come from the graft donor. The rearrangement joins TRBV25-1 to TRBJ1-1, with a possible D match to TRBD1 (5 bases). Sequenced here: PBMCs, sampled about 37 months after intestinal transplantation. CDR3 amino acids: CASSELGTAKPNTEAFF. For the CDR3, the DNA is TGTGCCAGCAGTGAATTGGGGACGGCCAAACCTAACACTGAAGCTTTCTTT.